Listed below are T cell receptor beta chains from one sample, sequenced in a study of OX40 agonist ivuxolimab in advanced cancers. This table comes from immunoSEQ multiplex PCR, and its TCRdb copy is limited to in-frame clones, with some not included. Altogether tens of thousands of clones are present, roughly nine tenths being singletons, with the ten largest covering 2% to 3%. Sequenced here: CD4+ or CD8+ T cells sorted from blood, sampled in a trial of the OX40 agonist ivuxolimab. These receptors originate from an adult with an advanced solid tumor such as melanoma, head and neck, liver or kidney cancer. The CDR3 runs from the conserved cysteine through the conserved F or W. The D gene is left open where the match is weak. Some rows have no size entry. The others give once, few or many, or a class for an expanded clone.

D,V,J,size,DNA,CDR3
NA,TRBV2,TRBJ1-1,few,TGTGCCAGCAGTGGAGGACAGCGGAACACTGAAGCTTTCTTT,CASSGGQRNTEAFF
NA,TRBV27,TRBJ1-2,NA,TGTGCCAGCAGTTTAAGGGGGAACTATGGCTACACCTTC,CASSLRGNYGYTF
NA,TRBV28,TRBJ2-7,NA,TGTGCCCCCCCCACAGGGCTCTCCTACGAGCAGTACTTC,CAPPTGLSYEQYF
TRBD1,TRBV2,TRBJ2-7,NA,TGTGCCAGCAGCACGGACAGGGGATTGTACGAGCAGTACTTC,CASSTDRGLYEQYF
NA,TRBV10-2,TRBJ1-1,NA,TGCGCCAGCACCCTCCGATTAGGAGGCACTGAAGCTTTCTTT,CASTLRLGGTEAFF
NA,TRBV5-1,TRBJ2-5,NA,TGCGCCAGCACGTACCAAGAGACCCAGTACTTC,CASTYQETQYF
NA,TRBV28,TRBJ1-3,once,TGTGCCAGCAGTTTATCGGCCCGAAACACCATATATTTT,CASSLSARNTIYF
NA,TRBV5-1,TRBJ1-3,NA,TGCGCCAGCAGCTTGGTCGGGCCCGGCTCTGGAAACACCATATATTTT,CASSLVGPGSGNTIYF
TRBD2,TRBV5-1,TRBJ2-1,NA,TGCGCCAGCAGCGGGAGCGGGAGCTCCTACAATGAGCAGTTCTTC,CASSGSGSSYNEQFF
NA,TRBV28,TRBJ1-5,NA,TGTGCCAGCAGTTTGTTTGGGGCACTGGAGCCCCAGCATTTT,CASSLFGALEPQHF
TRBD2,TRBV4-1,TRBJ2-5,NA,TGCGCCAGCAGCCAAGATTGGGGAGCGGGACGGGTGAGGACCCAGTACTTC,CASSQDWGAGRVRTQYF
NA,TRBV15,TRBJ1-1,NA,TGTGCCACCAGCATTCGAGGCGGCACTGAAGCTTTCTTT,CATSIRGGTEAFF
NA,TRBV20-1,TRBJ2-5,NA,TGCAGTGCTAGCCCTGGGGAGACCCAGTACTTC,CSASPGETQYF
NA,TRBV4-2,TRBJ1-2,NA,TGTGCCAGCAGCCAAGAATGGACGGTGCACGGGGTTGGCTACACCTTC,CASSQEWTVHGVGYTF
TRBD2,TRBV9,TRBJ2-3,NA,TGTGCCAGCAGCGTAGGACTAGCGGGAGGAACGGAGGAGGATACGCAGTATTTT,CASSVGLAGGTEEDTQYF
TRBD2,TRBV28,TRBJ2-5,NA,TGTGCCAGCAGTCCCTACTCGCTCGGACTAGCGGTTGGGGAGACCCAGTACTTC,CASSPYSLGLAVGETQYF
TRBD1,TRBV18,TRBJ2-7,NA,TGTGCCAGCTCAGCAGACAGGGGGAATCTCGAGCAGTACTTC,CASSADRGNLEQYF
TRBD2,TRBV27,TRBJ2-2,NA,TGTGCCAGCAGCCTAGCGGGAGGGGTAGGCGGGGAGCTGTTTTTT,CASSLAGGVGGELFF
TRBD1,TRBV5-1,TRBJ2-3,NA,TGCGCCAGCAGCTTGGGGACAGGGACCGATACGCAGTATTTT,CASSLGTGTDTQYF
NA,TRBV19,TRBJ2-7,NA,TGTGCCAAAGGGACTGACTCCTACGAGCAGTACTTC,CAKGTDSYEQYF
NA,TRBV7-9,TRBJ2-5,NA,TGTGCCAGCAGCTTAGGTCACCAAGAGACCCAGTACTTC,CASSLGHQETQYF
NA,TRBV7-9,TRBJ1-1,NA,TGTGCCAGCAGCTTAGAGGCGAACACTGAAGCTTTCTTT,CASSLEANTEAFF
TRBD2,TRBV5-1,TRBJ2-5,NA,TGCGCCAGCAGCTTTCTAGCGGGACAAGAGACCCAGTACTTC,CASSFLAGQETQYF
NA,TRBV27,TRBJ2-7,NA,TGTGCCAGCAGTTTGGCAACCAACTACGAGCAGTACTTC,CASSLATNYEQYF
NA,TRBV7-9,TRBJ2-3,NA,TGTGCCAGCAATACGCTTTTGGGTACGCAGTATTTT,CASNTLLGTQYF
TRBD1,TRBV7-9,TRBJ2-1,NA,TGTGCCAGCAGCTTACAGGGGGCACGTAATGAGCAGTTCTTC,CASSLQGARNEQFF
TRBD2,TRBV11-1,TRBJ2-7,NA,TGTGCCAGCAGCTACTCGGGGACTAGCGGTCGGTACTTC,CASSYSGTSGRYF
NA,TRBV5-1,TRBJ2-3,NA,TGCGCCAGCAGTGGCGGCAACACAGATACGCAGTATTTT,CASSGGNTDTQYF
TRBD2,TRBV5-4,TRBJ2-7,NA,TGTGCCAGCAGCAAGGGACTAGCGGGAGGGAGTTACGAGCAGTACTTC,CASSKGLAGGSYEQYF
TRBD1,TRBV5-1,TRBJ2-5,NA,TGCGCCAGCAGCCGGGGACAGGGGGCTGGGGAGACCCAGTACTTC,CASSRGQGAGETQYF
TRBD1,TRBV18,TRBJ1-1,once,TGTGCCAGCTCTCCACAGGGACAGGGGGCGAACACTGAAGCTTTCTTT,CASSPQGQGANTEAFF
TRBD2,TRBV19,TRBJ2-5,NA,TGTGCCAGTAGCCCGACTAGCGGGGGGGTACAGACCCAGTACTTC,CASSPTSGGVQTQYF
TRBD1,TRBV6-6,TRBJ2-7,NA,TGTGCCAGCATACGACAGGGGGTTATCTACGAGCAGTACTTC,CASIRQGVIYEQYF
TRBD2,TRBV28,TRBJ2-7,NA,TGTGCTTCTCGAGCGGGGAGCCCCCCCTACGAGCAGTACTTC,CASRAGSPPYEQYF
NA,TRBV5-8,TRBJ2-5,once,TGTGCCAGCAGCCCGGGGGGCAGGAGCGAGACCCAGTACTTC,CASSPGGRSETQYF